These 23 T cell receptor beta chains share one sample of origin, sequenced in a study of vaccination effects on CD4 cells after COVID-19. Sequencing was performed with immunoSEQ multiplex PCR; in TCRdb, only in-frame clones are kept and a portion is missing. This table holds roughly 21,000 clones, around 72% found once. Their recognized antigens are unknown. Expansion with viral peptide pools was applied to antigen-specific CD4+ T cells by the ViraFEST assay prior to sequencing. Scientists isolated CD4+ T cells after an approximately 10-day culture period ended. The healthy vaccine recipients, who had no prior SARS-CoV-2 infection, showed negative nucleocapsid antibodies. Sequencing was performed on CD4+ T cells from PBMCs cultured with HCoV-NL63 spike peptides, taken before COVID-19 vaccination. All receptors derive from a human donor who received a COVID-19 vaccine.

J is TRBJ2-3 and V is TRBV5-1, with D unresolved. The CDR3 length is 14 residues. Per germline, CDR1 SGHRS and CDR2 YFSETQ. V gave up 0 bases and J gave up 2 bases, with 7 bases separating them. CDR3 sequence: CASSLARLTDTQYF. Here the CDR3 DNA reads TGCGCCAGCAGCTTGGCCCGGCTCACAGATACGCAGTATTTT.

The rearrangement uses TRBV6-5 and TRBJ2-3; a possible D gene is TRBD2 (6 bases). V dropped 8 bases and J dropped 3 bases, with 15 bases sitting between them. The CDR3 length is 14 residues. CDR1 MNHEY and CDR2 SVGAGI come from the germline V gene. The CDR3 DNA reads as TGTGCCAGCCCAAGAGGTAGCGGAACAGATACGCAGTATTTT. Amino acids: CASPRGSGTDTQYF.

The CDR3 DNA reads TGTGCCAGTACCCTTGGGGCAGAAGTCAATCAGCCCCAGCATTTT. This codes for CASTLGAEVNQPQHF. V is TRBV19 and J is TRBJ1-5, with D possibly TRBD1 on 5 matching bases. V lost 7 bases, J lost 3 bases, and 16 bases lay in between. This CDR3 comprises 15 residues. Germline loops: CDR1 LNHDA, CDR2 SQIVND (reference sequence).

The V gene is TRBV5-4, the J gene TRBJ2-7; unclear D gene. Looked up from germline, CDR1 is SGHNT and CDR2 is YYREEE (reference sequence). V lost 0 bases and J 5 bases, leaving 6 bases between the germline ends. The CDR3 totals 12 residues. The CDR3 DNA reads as TGTGCCAGCAGCTTGGTGGCAGACGAGCAGTACTTC. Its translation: CASSLVADEQYF. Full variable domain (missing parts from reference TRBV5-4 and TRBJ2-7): ETGVTQSPTHLIKTRGQQVTLRCSSQSGHNTVSWYQQALGQGPQFIFQYYREEENGRGNFPPRFSGLQFPNYSSELNVNALELDDSALYLCASSLVADEQYFGPGTRLTVT.

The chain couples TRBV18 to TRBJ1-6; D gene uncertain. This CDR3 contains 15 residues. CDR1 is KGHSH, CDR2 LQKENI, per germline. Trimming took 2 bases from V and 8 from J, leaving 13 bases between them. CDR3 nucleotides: TGTGCCAGCTCACCATCGGCAGGTAACCATTCACCCCTCCACTTT. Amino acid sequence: CASSPSAGNHSPLHF.

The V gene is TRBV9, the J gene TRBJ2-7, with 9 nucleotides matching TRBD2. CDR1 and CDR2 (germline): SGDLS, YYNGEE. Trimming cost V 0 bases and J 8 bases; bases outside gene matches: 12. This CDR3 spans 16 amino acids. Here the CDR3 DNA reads TGTGCCAGCAGCGTAGAAGGTGTGGCGGGACTAGCAAAGCAGTACTTC. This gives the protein CASSVEGVAGLAKQYF.

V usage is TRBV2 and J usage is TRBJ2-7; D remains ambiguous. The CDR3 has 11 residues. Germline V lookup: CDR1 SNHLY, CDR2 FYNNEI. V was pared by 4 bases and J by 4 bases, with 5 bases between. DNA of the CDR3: TGTGCCAGCAGTGGTCAATACGAGCAGTACTTC. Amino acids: CASSGQYEQYF.

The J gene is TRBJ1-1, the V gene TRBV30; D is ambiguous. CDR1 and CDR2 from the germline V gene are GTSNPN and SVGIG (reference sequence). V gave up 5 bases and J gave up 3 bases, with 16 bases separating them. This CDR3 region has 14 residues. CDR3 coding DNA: TGTGCCTGGTCGAAAAGCCCCACGCACACTGAAGCTTTCTTT. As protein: CAWSKSPTHTEAFF.

The CDR3 nucleotides read TGTGCCTGGAGCAGGGGGCCCACTGAAGCTTTCTTT. Translated: CAWSRGPTEAFF. V and J are TRBV30 and TRBJ1-1; 8 bases agree with TRBD1. In germline, CDR1 is GTSNPN, CDR2 SVGIG (reference sequence). The CDR3 consists of 12 residues. The ends lost 3 bases at V and 4 bases at J; junction bases unmatched: 1.

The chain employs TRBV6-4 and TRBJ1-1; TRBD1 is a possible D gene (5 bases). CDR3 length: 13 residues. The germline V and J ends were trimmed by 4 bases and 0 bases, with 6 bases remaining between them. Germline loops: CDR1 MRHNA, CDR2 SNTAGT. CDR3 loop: CASSVGVNTEAFF. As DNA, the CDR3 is TGTGCCAGCAGTGTGGGGGTGAACACTGAAGCTTTCTTT.

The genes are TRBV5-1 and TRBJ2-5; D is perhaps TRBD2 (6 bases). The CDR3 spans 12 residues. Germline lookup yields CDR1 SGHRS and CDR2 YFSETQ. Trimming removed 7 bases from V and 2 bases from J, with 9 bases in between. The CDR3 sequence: CASRGLQETQYF. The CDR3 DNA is TGCGCCAGCCGCGGACTACAAGAGACCCAGTACTTC.

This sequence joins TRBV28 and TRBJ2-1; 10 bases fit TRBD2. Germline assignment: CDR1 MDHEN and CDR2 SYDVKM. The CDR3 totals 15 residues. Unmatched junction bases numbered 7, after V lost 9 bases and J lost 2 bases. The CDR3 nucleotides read TGTGCCAGTCAGGGCGGGACTAGCGCCTACAATGAGCAGTTCTTC. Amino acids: CASQGGTSAYNEQFF.

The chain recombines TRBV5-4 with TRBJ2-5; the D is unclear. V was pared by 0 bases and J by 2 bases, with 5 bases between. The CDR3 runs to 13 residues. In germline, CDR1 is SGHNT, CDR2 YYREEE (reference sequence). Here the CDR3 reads CASSLDRQETQYF. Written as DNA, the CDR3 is TGTGCCAGCAGCTTGGACAGACAAGAGACCCAGTACTTC.

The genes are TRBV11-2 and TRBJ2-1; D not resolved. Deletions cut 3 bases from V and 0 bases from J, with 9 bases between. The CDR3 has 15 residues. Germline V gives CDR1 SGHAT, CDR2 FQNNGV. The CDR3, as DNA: TGTGCCAGCAGCTTGGCCACCTACTCCTACAATGAGCAGTTCTTC. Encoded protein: CASSLATYSYNEQFF.

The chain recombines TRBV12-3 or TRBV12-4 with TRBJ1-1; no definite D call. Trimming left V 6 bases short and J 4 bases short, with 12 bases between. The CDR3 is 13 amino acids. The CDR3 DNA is TGTGCCAGCAGCTGGGTGGAGGGCACTGAAGCTTTCTTT. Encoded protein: CASSWVEGTEAFF.

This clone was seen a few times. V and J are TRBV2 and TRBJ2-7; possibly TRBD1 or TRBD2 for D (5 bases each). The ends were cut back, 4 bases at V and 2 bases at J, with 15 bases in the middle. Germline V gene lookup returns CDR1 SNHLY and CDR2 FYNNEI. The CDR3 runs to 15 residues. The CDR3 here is CASSVLRDGTYEQYF. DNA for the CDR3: TGTGCCAGCAGTGTCCTCCGGGACGGGACCTACGAGCAGTACTTC.

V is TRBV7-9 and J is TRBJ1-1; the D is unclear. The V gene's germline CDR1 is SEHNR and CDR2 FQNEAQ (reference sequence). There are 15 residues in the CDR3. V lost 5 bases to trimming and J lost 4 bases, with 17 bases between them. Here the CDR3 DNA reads TGTGCCAGCAGCCCCTACGGGAAGAGTGTCACTGAAGCTTTCTTT. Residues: CASSPYGKSVTEAFF.

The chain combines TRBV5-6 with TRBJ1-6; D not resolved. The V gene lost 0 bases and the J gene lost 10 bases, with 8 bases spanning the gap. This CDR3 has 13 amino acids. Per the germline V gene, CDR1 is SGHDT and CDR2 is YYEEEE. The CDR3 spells CASSLASGSPLHF. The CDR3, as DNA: TGTGCCAGCAGCTTGGCTAGCGGCTCACCCCTCCACTTT.

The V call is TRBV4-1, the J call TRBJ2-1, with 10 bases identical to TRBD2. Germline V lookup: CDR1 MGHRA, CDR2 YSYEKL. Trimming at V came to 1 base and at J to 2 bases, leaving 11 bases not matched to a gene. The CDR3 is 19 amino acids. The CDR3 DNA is TGCGCCAGCAGCCAAGGAGCCGTTAGCGGGAGGCATACCTACAATGAGCAGTTCTTC. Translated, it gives CASSQGAVSGRHTYNEQFF.

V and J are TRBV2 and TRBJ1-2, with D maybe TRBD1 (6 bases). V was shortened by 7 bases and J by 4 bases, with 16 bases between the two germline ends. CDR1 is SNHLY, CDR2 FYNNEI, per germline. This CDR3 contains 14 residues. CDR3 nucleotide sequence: TGTGCCAGCACCACCGGGACAACCATCTATGGCTACACCTTC. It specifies CASTTGTTIYGYTF. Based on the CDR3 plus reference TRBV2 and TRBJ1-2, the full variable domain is EPEVTQTPSHQVTQMGQEVILRCVPISNHLYFYWYRQILGQKVEFLVSFYNNEISEKSEIFDDQFSVERPDGSNFTLKIRSTKLEDSAMYFCASTTGTTIYGYTFGSGTRLTVV.

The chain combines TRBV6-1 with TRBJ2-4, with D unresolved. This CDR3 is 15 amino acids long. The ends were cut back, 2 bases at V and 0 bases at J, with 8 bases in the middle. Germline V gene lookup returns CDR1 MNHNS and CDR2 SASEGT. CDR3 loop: CASSENSLAKNIQYF. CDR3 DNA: TGTGCCAGCAGTGAAAACAGCTTAGCCAAAAACATTCAGTACTTC.

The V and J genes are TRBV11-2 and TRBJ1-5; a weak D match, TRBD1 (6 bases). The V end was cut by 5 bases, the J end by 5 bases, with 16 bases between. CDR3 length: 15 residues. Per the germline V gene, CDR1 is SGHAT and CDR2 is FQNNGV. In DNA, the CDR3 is TGTGCCAGCAGCCGTACAGGGAACGGGGATCAGCCCCAGCATTTT. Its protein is CASSRTGNGDQPQHF.

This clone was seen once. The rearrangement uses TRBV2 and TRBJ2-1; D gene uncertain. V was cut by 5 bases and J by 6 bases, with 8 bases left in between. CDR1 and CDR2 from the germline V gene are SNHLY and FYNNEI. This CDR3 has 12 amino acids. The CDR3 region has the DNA TGTGCCAGCAGTCGAAGCGCCAATGAGCAGTTCTTC. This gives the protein CASSRSANEQFF.